This T cell receptor (beta chain) was sequenced during a study of Ad26.COV2.S vaccination and SARS-CoV-2 variants. The table came from immunoSEQ multiplex PCR; TCRdb's copy has only in-frame clones and leaves some out. Of just over 350,000 clones detected, 92% appear once; the ten largest clones hold about 3.9%. A remark on this clone: The antigen remains undetermined.

Germline V gives CDR1 SGHNT, CDR2 YENEEA. V lost 1 base, J lost 2 bases, and 9 bases lay in between. The length of the CDR3 is 15 residues. Findings and limits, study-wide: In vaccinated individuals, spike-specific CD8+ and CD4+ T cell responses reportedly displayed substantial breadth. Vaccine and placebo groups showed comparable non-spike TCR breadth. Spike-specific TCR breadth in vaccine recipients exceeded that seen in placebo recipients. It is possible that the TCR breadth and depth analyses underestimated the total T cell responses.

This chain links TRBV11-3 with TRBJ2-1; tentatively, D is TRBD2 (6 bases). Here the sequenced sample was peripheral blood, taken after recovery from COVID-19. The source is a human donor who had recovered from COVID-19. The CDR3 is CASSLAGRTYNEQFF. For the CDR3, the DNA is TGTGCCAGCAGCTTAGCGGGGAGGACCTACAATGAGCAGTTCTTC.